Listed below are T cell receptor beta chains from one sample, sequenced in a study of T cell changes during pregnancy in multiple sclerosis. Some clones are missing from TCRdb's copy, which holds only in-frame ones; the method was immunoSEQ multiplex PCR. The profile shows some 100,000 clones, around 92% of them singletons. The sequencing here drew on peripheral blood, taken before pregnancy. These receptor sequences come from a female donor with multiple sclerosis, enrolled in a pregnancy study. The CDR3 runs from the conserved cysteine through the conserved F or W. A D gene is named only where the DNA matches it firmly. The size of a clone is reported for some rows only, either as once, few or many, or as a class for expanded clones.

CDR3 protein: CASSQGPRGHYEQYF
CDR3 DNA: TGCGCCAGCAGCCAGGGCCCCAGGGGCCACTACGAGCAGTACTTC
V gene: TRBV4-1
J gene: TRBJ2-7
clone size: -
D gene: -

CDR3 protein: CASSLLGEGSYNEQFF
CDR3 DNA: TGTGCCAGCAGCTTACTGGGGGAGGGGTCCTACAATGAGCAGTTCTTC
V gene: TRBV7-6
J gene: TRBJ2-1
clone size: -
D gene: TRBD2

CDR3 protein: CASSPPPGLAGGGNEQFF
CDR3 DNA: TGTGCCAGCAGCCCCCCCCCGGGACTAGCGGGAGGGGGCAATGAGCAGTTCTTC
V gene: TRBV21-1
J gene: TRBJ2-1
clone size: -
D gene: -

CDR3 protein: CASSRARVRTNQETQYF
CDR3 DNA: TGTGCCAGCAGCCGCGCCCGGGTTCGTACCAATCAAGAGACCCAGTACTTC
V gene: TRBV7-8
J gene: TRBJ2-5
clone size: -
D gene: -

CDR3 protein: CAIRRGGDQANYGYTF
CDR3 DNA: TGTGCCATCAGAAGGGGAGGAGACCAAGCTAACTATGGCTACACCTTC
V gene: TRBV10-3
J gene: TRBJ1-2
clone size: once
D gene: -

CDR3 protein: CASSTDRGYGYTF
CDR3 DNA: TGTGCCAGCAGTACCGACAGGGGCTATGGCTACACCTTC
V gene: TRBV6-5
J gene: TRBJ1-2
clone size: -
D gene: TRBD1

CDR3 protein: CASSVDGTSGSYEQYF
CDR3 DNA: TGTGCCAGCAGCGTAGATGGGACTAGCGGTTCCTACGAGCAGTACTTC
V gene: TRBV9
J gene: TRBJ2-7
clone size: -
D gene: TRBD2

CDR3 protein: CASSLVFGVGGYTF
CDR3 DNA: TGTGCCAGCAGCTTAGTATTCGGGGTTGGGGGCTACACCTTC
V gene: TRBV7-2
J gene: TRBJ1-2
clone size: -
D gene: -

CDR3 protein: CASSITGSSYEQYF
CDR3 DNA: TGCGCCAGCAGCATCACAGGGTCGAGCTACGAGCAGTACTTC
V gene: TRBV5-1
J gene: TRBJ2-7
clone size: -
D gene: -

CDR3 protein: CASSLAGTVGTEAFF
CDR3 DNA: TGTGCCAGCAGTTTAGCGGGAACCGTGGGAACTGAAGCTTTCTTT
V gene: TRBV28
J gene: TRBJ1-1
clone size: -
D gene: -

CDR3 protein: CASNVWRQAANEKLFF
CDR3 DNA: TGTGCCAGTAACGTTTGGCGACAGGCAGCTAATGAAAAACTGTTTTTT
V gene: TRBV19
J gene: TRBJ1-4
clone size: -
D gene: -

CDR3 protein: CASSLAGTSGSDTQYF
CDR3 DNA: TGTGCCAGCAGCTTAGCGGGTACTAGCGGGAGTGATACGCAGTATTTT
V gene: TRBV7-2
J gene: TRBJ2-3
clone size: -
D gene: TRBD2

CDR3 protein: CASHLAGGSYNEQFF
CDR3 DNA: TGCGCCAGCCATTTAGCGGGAGGGTCCTACAATGAGCAGTTCTTC
V gene: TRBV5-1
J gene: TRBJ2-1
clone size: -
D gene: TRBD2

CDR3 protein: CASSNEKSLEAFF
CDR3 DNA: TGTGCCAGCAGCAATGAAAAGAGTCTTGAAGCTTTCTTT
V gene: TRBV21-1
J gene: TRBJ1-1
clone size: -
D gene: -